This T cell receptor (beta chain) is from a study of CD8 T cells in Susac syndrome. RNA totalling about 0.45 to 1 ug underwent reverse transcription with random hexamers. TCRdb itself ran the immunoSEQ multiplex PCR reads through MiXCR, one entry per CDR3 protein. The sample includes about 150,000 distinct CDR3 sequences, roughly 94% of them seen just once. Deletions cut 6 bases from V and 2 bases from J, with 19 bases between. The CDR3 length is 16 residues. Germline CDR1 and CDR2: LNHDA and SQIVND (reference sequence). This rearrangement joins TRBV19 to TRBJ1-1; TRBD1 is a possible D gene (6 bases). Sequenced material: CD4+ T cells from PBMCs. This sequence originates from a human donor in good health. The DNA for the CDR3 is TGTGCCAGTAGGGTACACCCGACAGGAACCAACACTGAAGCTTTCTTT. Protein product: CASRVHPTGTNTEAFF.